This T cell receptor (beta chain) derives from a study (dated by TCRdb to 2021 to 2024). On the study overall, not on this receptor specifically: Further investigation, including longitudinal sampling and assessment of a control group, is stated by the authors to be required.

The junction carries 4 bases between V and J, which are trimmed by 0 bases and 5 bases respectively. For CDR1 and CDR2, the germline V gene (reference sequence) lists GTSNPN and SVGIG. Including the terminal cysteine and phenylalanine, the CDR3 comprises 11 residues. Only the CDR3 part of the read is kept: 33 bases, read in frame from the first base. PBMCs were isolated from peripheral blood, and TCR beta sequencing was performed on genomic DNA from unsorted PBMCs. A remark on this clone: Its antigen is currently not known. No base quality values were provided; no much bigger clone lies one nucleotide off.

TCR beta chain repertoires were profiled by survey-level sequencing on the immunoSEQ platform. The original pipeline was this. CDR3 amino acid length spectratypes and V-J pairing frequencies were compared, and repertoire diversity was measured with the inverse Simpson index. To annotate clonotypes specific to SARS-CoV-2, CMV, influenza A and EBV, TCR beta CDR3 sequences were compared against VDJdb. TCRdb holds this immuneACCESS table with in-frame rearrangements only. Some clones are missing; in checked studies, unresolved V genes explain under half, and the rest has no known cause. The V and J calls and clone size come from that table; D and trimming were worked out from the DNA. Here the sample has around 54,000 clones; approximately 93% occur a single time. Around 10% of the sample belongs to the ten largest clones.

This clonotype was sampled from a man in his forties with rheumatoid arthritis. Sequencing used PBMCs. Recombination connected TRBV30 to TRBJ1-2; there is no confident call for the D gene. The sequenced DNA is TGTGCCTGGAGTGTGAGATATGGCTACACCTTC. This is translated as CAWSVRYGYTF.